These 10 T cell receptor beta chains originate from one sample sequenced in a study of PD-L1 blockade in urothelial cancer. Noted time point: peripheral blood 6 weeks after treatment start. Clones were sequenced by immunoSEQ multiplex PCR, and TCRdb holds only the in-frame ones, with some missing. Altogether about 19,000 clones are present, about 80% being singletons, with the ten largest covering over 1.5%. The source was PBMCs, collected around atezolizumab (anti-PD-L1) treatment. These receptors were taken from a man in his forties or fifties with urothelial cancer.

The chain links TRBV9 to TRBJ2-4; D gene ambiguous. V lost 2 bases, J lost 5 bases, and 11 bases lay in between. In germline, CDR1 is SGDLS, CDR2 YYNGEE. The CDR3 sequence is 14 residues long. In DNA form, the CDR3 reads TGTGCCAGCAGCGTTAGCAGCTCAGAAAACATTCAGTACTTC. Translation gives CASSVSSSENIQYF.

The rearrangement links TRBV5-1 to TRBJ1-2, with 9 bases fitting TRBD1. The CDR3 has 15 residues. The germline V gene has CDR1 SGHRS and CDR2 YFSETQ. V was clipped by 7 bases and J by 7 bases; unmatched bases: 14. The CDR3, as DNA: TGCGCCAGCTCACAAAGAGCGGGACAGGGCCCTGGCTACACCTTC. The encoded protein is CASSQRAGQGPGYTF.

The chain is built from TRBV30 and TRBJ1-5; no clear D. From germline, CDR1 is GTSNPN and CDR2 SVGIG (reference sequence). The V end lost 1 base, the J end lost 0 bases, and 7 bases lay between the germline ends. The CDR3 sequence is 14 residues long. The CDR3 DNA follows: TGTGCCTGGAGTGGAGTCTATAGCAATCAGCCCCAGCATTTT. It is translated as CAWSGVYSNQPQHF. Based on the CDR3 plus reference TRBV30 and TRBJ1-5, the full variable domain is SQTIHQWPATLVQPVGSPLSLECTVEGTSNPNLYWYRQAAGRGLQLLFYSVGIGQISSEVPQNLSASRPQDRQFILSSKKLLLSDSGFYLCAWSGVYSNQPQHFGDGTRLSIL.

There are a few counts of this clone. This sequence joins TRBV5-6 and TRBJ2-2; TRBD1 is a possible D gene (5 bases). V shed 4 bases and J shed 1 base, with 11 bases lying between them. The CDR3 covers 15 residues. Germline CDR1 is SGHDT and CDR2 is YYEEEE. CDR3 protein: CASSRMQGNTGELFF. CDR3 in DNA: TGTGCCAGCAGCCGAATGCAGGGGAACACCGGGGAGCTGTTTTTT.

This clone was picked up one time. The chain employs TRBV27 and TRBJ2-1; 7 positions match TRBD1. Unmatched junction bases numbered 7, after V lost 5 bases and J lost 6 bases. CDR3 length: 14 residues. CDR1 MNHEY and CDR2 SMNVEV come from the germline V gene (reference sequence). In DNA form, the CDR3 reads TGTGCCAGCAGTCCGTGGGACAGCCCCAATGAGCAGTTCTTC. Encoded protein: CASSPWDSPNEQFF.

The chain links TRBV29-1 to TRBJ2-2; 13 bases match TRBD2. Germline values: CDR1 SQVTM, CDR2 ANQGSEA. V lost 7 bases to trimming and J lost 1 base; unmatched junction nucleotides: 3. The CDR3 extends over 15 amino acids. CDR3: CSARTSGRNTGELFF. The CDR3 DNA reads as TGCAGCGCTCGGACTAGCGGGAGGAACACCGGGGAGCTGTTTTTT.

The V call is TRBV28, the J call TRBJ1-1; D gene ambiguous. Trimming cost V 8 bases and J 5 bases, with 9 bases left between them. From germline, CDR1 is MDHEN and CDR2 SYDVKM. The CDR3 extends over 11 amino acids. CDR3 amino acids: CASPRGTEAFF. As DNA, the CDR3 is TGTGCCAGCCCCCGCGGGACTGAAGCTTTCTTT.

This chain joins TRBV10-2 and TRBJ2-2; D may be TRBD2 (7 bases). The CDR3 spans 14 residues. Trimming removed 6 bases at V and 4 bases at J, with 12 bases between. CDR1 and CDR2 (germline): WSHSY, SAAADI. CDR3 sequence (DNA): TGCGCCAGCAGGGCGGGGGCGATCACCGGGGAGCTGTTTTTT. It yields the protein CASRAGAITGELFF.

The chain joins TRBV19 to TRBJ1-6; 8 nucleotides line up with TRBD1. The CDR3 is made up of 15 amino acids. The germline V gene encodes CDR1 LNHDA and CDR2 SQIVND (reference sequence). After removal of 3 bases from V and 6 bases from J, the junction contained 4 bases not matched to a gene. CDR3 residues: CASSIFDRGNSPLHF. CDR3 coding DNA: TGTGCCAGTAGTATCTTCGACAGGGGTAATTCACCCCTCCACTTT.

The rearrangement links TRBV7-3 to TRBJ2-3; 10 bases match TRBD2. The CDR3 extends over 16 amino acids. V trimming: 3 bases; J trimming: 3 bases; junction bases outside the gene matches: 6. The germline V gene encodes CDR1 SGHTA and CDR2 FQGTGA. CDR3 sequence reads: CASSFVTSGSTDTQYF. CDR3 DNA sequence: TGTGCCAGCAGCTTCGTGACTAGCGGGTCGACAGATACGCAGTATTTT.